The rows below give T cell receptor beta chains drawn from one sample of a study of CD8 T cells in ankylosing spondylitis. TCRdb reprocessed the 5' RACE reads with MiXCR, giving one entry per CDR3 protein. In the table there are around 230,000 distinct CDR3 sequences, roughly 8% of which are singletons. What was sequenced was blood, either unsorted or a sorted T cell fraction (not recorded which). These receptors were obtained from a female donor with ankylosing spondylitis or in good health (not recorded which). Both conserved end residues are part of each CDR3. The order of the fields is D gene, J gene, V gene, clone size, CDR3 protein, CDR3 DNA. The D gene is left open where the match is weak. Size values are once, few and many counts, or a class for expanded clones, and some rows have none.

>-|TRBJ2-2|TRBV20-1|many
CSASYGGTGELFF
TGCAGTGCTAGTTATGGAGGGACCGGGGAGCTGTTTTTT
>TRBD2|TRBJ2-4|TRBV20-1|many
CSASPGTSGWSAKNIQYF
TGCAGTGCTAGTCCCGGGACTAGCGGGTGGTCAGCCAAAAACATTCAGTACTTC
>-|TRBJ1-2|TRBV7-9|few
CASRRPGANYGYTF
TGTGCCAGCAGGAGACCCGGAGCTAACTATGGCTACACCTTC
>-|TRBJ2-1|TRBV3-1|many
CASSHRPQGYNEQFF
TGTGCCAGCAGTCACCGGCCCCAGGGTTACAATGAGCAGTTCTTC
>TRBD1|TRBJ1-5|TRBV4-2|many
CASSQTGQPSQPQHF
TGTGCCAGCAGCCAGACGGGACAGCCCTCTCAGCCCCAGCATTTT
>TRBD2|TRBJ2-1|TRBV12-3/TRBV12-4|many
CASSSSGLATEQFF
TGTGCCAGCAGTTCATCGGGACTAGCGACTGAGCAGTTCTTC
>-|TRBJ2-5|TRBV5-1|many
CASSLDLTETQYF
TGCGCCAGCAGCTTGGACCTAACGGAGACCCAGTACTTC
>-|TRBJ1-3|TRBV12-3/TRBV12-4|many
CASSLTGFHTIYF
TGTGCCAGCAGTTTGACAGGTTTCCACACCATATATTTT
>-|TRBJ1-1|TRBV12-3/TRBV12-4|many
CASRGTGRKNTEAFF
TGTGCCAGCAGGGGAACGGGACGGAAGAACACTGAAGCTTTCTTT
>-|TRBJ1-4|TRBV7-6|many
CASSLGGRPVKLFF
TGTGCCAGCAGCTTGGGGGGGCGCCCCGTAAAACTGTTTTTT
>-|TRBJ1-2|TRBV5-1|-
CASSLRGGENYGYTF
TGCGCCAGCAGCTTGAGAGGCGGAGAGAACTATGGCTACACCTTC
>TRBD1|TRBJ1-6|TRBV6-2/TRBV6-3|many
CAGGRTGSSPLHF
TGTGCCGGCGGAAGGACAGGGAGTTCACCCCTCCACTTT
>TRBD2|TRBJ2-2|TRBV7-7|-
CASRSGTSGTGELFF
TGTGCTAGCAGATCCGGGACTAGCGGCACCGGGGAGCTGTTTTTT
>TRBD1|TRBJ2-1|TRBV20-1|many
CSAKTGGAWNEQFF
TGCAGTGCGAAGACAGGGGGCGCGTGGAATGAGCAGTTCTTC
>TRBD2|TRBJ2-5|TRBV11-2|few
CASSPRGGPETQYF
TGTGCCAGCAGCCCCCGGGGGGGCCCAGAGACCCAGTACTTC
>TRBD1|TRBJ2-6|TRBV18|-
CASSPPGQGWSGANVLTF
TGTGCCAGCTCACCACCGGGACAGGGATGGAGTGGGGCCAACGTCCTGACTTTC
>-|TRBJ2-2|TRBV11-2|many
CASSSSAGVGELFF
TGTGCCAGCAGCTCATCGGCAGGGGTCGGGGAGCTGTTTTTT
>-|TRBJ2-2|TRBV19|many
CASAFGLPNTGELFF
TGTGCCAGCGCCTTTGGTCTACCTAACACCGGGGAGCTGTTTTTT
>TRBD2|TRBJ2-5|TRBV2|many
CASSERLAAETQYF
TGTGCCAGCAGTGAGCGACTAGCGGCCGAGACCCAGTACTTC
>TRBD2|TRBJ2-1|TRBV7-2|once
CAGSLSGRVYNEQFF
TGTGCCGGCAGCTTAAGCGGGAGGGTCTACAATGAGCAGTTCTTC
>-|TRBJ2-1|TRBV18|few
CASSPLSSSYNEQFF
TGTGCCAGCTCGCCTCTTTCGAGCTCCTACAATGAGCAGTTCTTC
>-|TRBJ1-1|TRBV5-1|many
CASSSVAGTTEAFF
TGCGCCAGCAGCTCGGTGGCAGGGACCACTGAAGCTTTCTTT
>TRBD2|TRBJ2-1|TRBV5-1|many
CASSPLGLAGAYNEQFF
TGCGCCAGCAGCCCACTAGGACTAGCCGGCGCCTACAATGAGCAGTTCTTC
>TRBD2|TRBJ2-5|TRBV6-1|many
CASSPSGAQETQYF
TGTGCCAGCAGTCCTAGCGGAGCCCAAGAGACCCAGTACTTC
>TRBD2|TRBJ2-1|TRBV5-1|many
CASSSGLAVSPEQFF
TGCGCCAGCAGCTCAGGACTAGCGGTCTCCCCTGAGCAGTTCTTC
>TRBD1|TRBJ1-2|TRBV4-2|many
CASGPGTADYGYTF
TGTGCCAGCGGACCAGGGACAGCAGACTATGGCTACACCTTC